A single T cell receptor (beta chain) is shown here with its context. Its target is not known. Measured with immunoSEQ multiplex PCR; TCRdb has only the in-frame clones, and not every one. Among about 3,700 clones, around 73% were seen once, and the ten largest hold around 10%. This sample is part of a study of CD4+ T cells in melanoma. Study results and limitations: CD8+ T cell, macrophage and B cell function reportedly correlated with neoantigen-specific CD4+ T cells. Reportedly, melanoma neoantigen-specific CD4+ T cells showed varied differentiation states.

The sample taken for sequencing was tumor tissue. This clonotype originated in a human donor with melanoma.

The CDR3 reads CASSFGGVNEKLFF. The CDR3 nucleotides read TGTGCCAGCAGTTTTGGAGGAGTTAATGAAAAACTGTTTTTT. The chain couples TRBV27 to TRBJ1-4, with D unresolved. Trimming took off 3 bases at V and 4 bases at J, with 9 bases between the two ends. CDR1 is MNHEY and CDR2 is SMNVEV in the germline V gene (reference sequence). This CDR3 spans 14 amino acids.